The clone carrying this T cell receptor beta chain is a singleton in its sample. V lost 6 bases and J lost 4; bases outside the gene matches: 8. CDR1 is SNHLY, CDR2 FYNNEI, per germline. The CDR3 spans 15 residues. The data stem from a study of shared clonotypes between healthy human individuals. The assay was immunoSEQ multiplex PCR, and TCRdb's table has in-frame clones only and misses some. The sample records millions of clones, 85% to 95% being singletons. The chain is built from TRBV2 and TRBJ2-2, with 7 bases aligning to TRBD1. This sequence originates from a man younger than 30 in good health. Sequencing input: naive CD4+ T cells sorted from blood. Regarding subset: CD45RA+ positively selected. The CDR3 sequence: CASRKNTGATGELFF. CDR3 DNA: TGTGCCAGCAGAAAAAATACAGGGGCCACCGGGGAGCTGTTTTTT.